The clone carrying this TCR beta chain was counted between two and nine times. Amplified TCR beta CDR3 regions derived from RNA transcripts. First-round RT-PCR targeting the TCR CDR3 was performed with the HTBI primer set. Each CDR3 protein gets one entry after TCRdb re-called the multiplex PCR reads with MiXCR. Among about 840,000 distinct CDR3 sequences listed, around 39% were seen once. The entry originates in a study of T cells in Graves' hyperthyroidism and ophthalmopathy. This CDR3 contains 13 residues. In germline, CDR1 is SGHVS, CDR2 FQNEAQ. Trimming removed 6 bases at V and 3 bases at J, with 12 bases between.

This clonotype originated in a man younger than 35 with Graves' hyperthyroidism. Sequenced material: blood. The chain recombines TRBV7-8 with TRBJ2-7; D not certain. The CDR3 sequence: CASRHYTDYEQYF. As DNA, the CDR3 is TGTGCCAGCAGACATTATACAGACTACGAGCAGTACTTC.